These 15 T cell receptor beta chains were all obtained from the same sample, sequenced in a study of blood T cells in healthy people across ages. Primers used in a second PCR of about 6 to 11 cycles were a sample-barcoded 5' primer and a J-beta primer mix. MiXCR, applied by TCRdb to the 5' RACE reads, yields one record per CDR3 protein. The repertoire has about 1,500,000 distinct CDR3 sequences, 28% of them found once; the top ten carry less than 9.5%. Sequencing used blood. All receptors come from a young woman in good health.

This clonotype appeared many times. This chain links TRBV5-6 with TRBJ2-1; 7 positions match TRBD1. Germline V CDR1 and CDR2: SGHDT, YYEEEE. The CDR3 extends over 16 amino acids. V dropped 1 base and J dropped 2; count of bases not matched to a gene: 6. CDR3 in DNA: TGTGCCAGCAGCTTGACCGGGACAGTCACCTACAATGAGCAGTTCTTC. It is translated as CASSLTGTVTYNEQFF.

This clonotype was counted a few times. This chain links TRBV5-5 with TRBJ1-5, with 8 positions matching TRBD1. Germline V CDR1 and CDR2: SGHKS, YYEKEE (reference sequence). The J segment lost 4 bases and the V segment lost 2 bases, leaving 5 bases of the junction unmatched. The CDR3 has 15 residues. CDR3 bases: TGTGCCAGCAGCTTATCAGGGGGCGTTAATCAGCCCCAGCATTTT. It codes for CASSLSGGVNQPQHF.

There are a few counts of this clonotype. The junction and the germline gene differ at one end; a read error may be behind it. This chain joins TRBV4-2 and TRBJ2-7, with D tentatively TRBD1 (6 bases). The CDR3 spans 15 residues. Germline CDR1 LGHNA, CDR2 YNFKEQ. The CDR3 nucleotides are TGTGTCAGCAGCCAATGGGCAGGGGTTAATTACGAGCAGTACTTC. Translating it yields CVSSQWAGVNYEQYF.

Of note for this clonotype: This may stem from a read error, because a much larger clone lies one nucleotide away. The conserved phenylalanine or tryptophan normally closing the CDR3 is absent here, so this likely arose from a read error. The V call is TRBV15, the J call TRBJ2-4, with a tentative D call TRBD2 (5 bases). The DNA end lines up better with TRBJ2-5; the J call may be wrong. The CDR3 is 15 residues long. Germline CDR1 LNHNV, CDR2 YYDKDF (reference sequence). The CDR3 loop reads CATSRDPGWGETQYL. In nucleotides, the CDR3 is TGTGCCACCAGCAGAGATCCGGGGTGGGGAGAGACCCAGTACTTA.

This clonotype has just a few counts. The chain recombines TRBV5-1 with TRBJ2-1; possible D gene TRBD2, 6 bases. Germline V lookup: CDR1 SGHRS, CDR2 YFSETQ. Trimming shortened V by 0 bases and J by 12 bases, and 13 bases separated the two germline ends. This CDR3 is 13 amino acids long. The DNA for the CDR3 is TGCGCCAGCAGCTTGGGGTCGGCGGGATCGCAGTTCTTC. This sequence encodes CASSLGSAGSQFF.

The chain uses TRBV7-6 and TRBJ2-2; D is tentatively TRBD1 or TRBD2 (5 bases each). The CDR3 is 16 residues long. V lost 1 base to trimming and J lost 0 bases, with 9 bases between them. CDR1 and CDR2 from the germline V gene are SGHVS and FNYEAQ. The CDR3 bases are TGTGCCAGCAGCTTAGAGGGGCGGGCGAACACCGGGGAGCTGTTTTTT. Protein sequence: CASSLEGRANTGELFF.

This clonotype turned up a few times. This sequence joins TRBV28 and TRBJ2-5; unclear D gene. With 9 bases removed from V and 0 bases from J, the gap between germline ends came to 20 bases. The CDR3 sequence is 16 residues long. Germline V CDR1 and CDR2: MDHEN, SYDVKM. CDR3 bases: TGTGCCAGAAGGGTTTTGGTGCGTGGGAACCAAGAGACCCAGTACTTC. Translation gives CARRVLVRGNQETQYF.

The V gene is TRBV3-1, the J gene TRBJ2-4; 9 nucleotides match TRBD2. Matching the DNA end better, TRBJ2-7 makes the J call doubtful. In germline, CDR1 is LGHDT, CDR2 YNNKEL (reference sequence). The length of the CDR3 is 16 residues. CDR3 sequence: CASSHPRASGAYEQYF. The CDR3 coding sequence is TGTGCCAGCAGCCATCCAAGAGCTAGCGGGGCCTACGAGCAGTACTTC.

The gene calls are TRBV27 and TRBJ2-7; D remains ambiguous. The V end was cut by 8 bases, the J end by 4 bases, with 15 bases between. The CDR3 runs to 13 residues. The germline V gene encodes CDR1 MNHEY and CDR2 SMNVEV (reference sequence). In DNA form, the CDR3 reads TGTGCCAGCCTGTTAGGCCTGGTATACGAGCAGTACTTC. Its translation is CASLLGLVYEQYF.

There are many counts of this clonotype. DNA for the CDR3: TGCGCCAGCCGAGCTGGAAGCGACACAGATACGCAGTATTTT. It codes for CASRAGSDTDTQYF. The genes are TRBV5-1 and TRBJ2-3, with no clear D. V was cut by 7 bases and J by 2 bases, with 14 bases left in between. The CDR3 has 14 residues. The germline CDR1 and CDR2 sequences are SGHRS and YFSETQ. Together with reference TRBV5-1 and TRBJ2-3, the CDR3 gives the full variable domain: KAGVTQTPRYLIKTRGQQVTLSCSPISGHRSVSWYQQTPGQGLQFLFEYFSETQRNKGNFPGRFSGRQFSNSRSEMNVSTLELGDSALYLCASRAGSDTDTQYFGPGTRLTVL.

This clonotype was counted only a few times. The chain has TRBV5-1 and TRBJ2-3; maybe TRBD2 (5 bases). CDR1 is SGHRS, CDR2 YFSETQ, per germline. V lost 9 bases, J lost 2 bases, and 13 bases lay in between. CDR3 length equals 13 residues. CDR3 in amino acids: CAKRLAATDTQYF. The DNA for the CDR3 is TGCGCCAAAAGGCTAGCTGCCACAGATACGCAGTATTTT. The full variable domain, with the rest looked up from reference TRBV5-1 and TRBJ2-3, is KAGVTQTPRYLIKTRGQQVTLSCSPISGHRSVSWYQQTPGQGLQFLFEYFSETQRNKGNFPGRFSGRQFSNSRSEMNVSTLELGDSALYLCAKRLAATDTQYFGPGTRLTVL.

This clonotype came up a few times. CDR3 in amino acids: CASSAGDGTGGETQYF. CDR3 nucleotides: TGCGCCAGCAGCGCGGGAGATGGGACCGGAGGGGAGACCCAGTACTTC. The chain employs TRBV5-1 and TRBJ2-5; 7 bases are shared with TRBD2. The CDR3 consists of 16 residues. The J segment lost 5 bases and the V segment lost 4 bases, leaving 14 bases of the junction unmatched. Germline V gene data show CDR1 as SGHRS and CDR2 as YFSETQ.

The V gene is TRBV7-9, the J gene TRBJ2-7; weak D call: TRBD2 (5 bases). This CDR3 is built from 14 residues. V shed 5 bases and J shed 1 base, with 12 bases lying between them. Germline assignment: CDR1 SEHNR and CDR2 FQNEAQ (reference sequence). The CDR3 DNA sequence: TGTGCCAGCAGCGCCCCCGAGGGTTCCTACGAGCAGTACTTC. It translates to CASSAPEGSYEQYF.

Comments on this clonotype: This could be a read error, since a much larger clone is one nucleotide away. The genes are TRBV10-2 and TRBJ2-7; 8 bases agree with TRBD2. J gave up 2 bases and V 6 bases, and 6 bases lay outside the gene matches. The germline CDR1 and CDR2 sequences are WSHSY and SAAADI. The CDR3 is 14 amino acids. This chain's CDR3 is CASREISGTYEQYF. The CDR3 region has the DNA TGCGCCAGCAGGGAGATTAGCGGGACCTACGAGCAGTACTTC.

The chain combines TRBV21-1 with TRBJ1-5. TRBV21-1 is shown as a pseudogene. CDR3 length: 16 residues. The CDR3 nucleotides read TGTGCCAGCAGCAATGTTCCCAGACACAGCAATCAGCCCCAGCATTTT. The encoded protein is CASSNVPRHSNQPQHF.